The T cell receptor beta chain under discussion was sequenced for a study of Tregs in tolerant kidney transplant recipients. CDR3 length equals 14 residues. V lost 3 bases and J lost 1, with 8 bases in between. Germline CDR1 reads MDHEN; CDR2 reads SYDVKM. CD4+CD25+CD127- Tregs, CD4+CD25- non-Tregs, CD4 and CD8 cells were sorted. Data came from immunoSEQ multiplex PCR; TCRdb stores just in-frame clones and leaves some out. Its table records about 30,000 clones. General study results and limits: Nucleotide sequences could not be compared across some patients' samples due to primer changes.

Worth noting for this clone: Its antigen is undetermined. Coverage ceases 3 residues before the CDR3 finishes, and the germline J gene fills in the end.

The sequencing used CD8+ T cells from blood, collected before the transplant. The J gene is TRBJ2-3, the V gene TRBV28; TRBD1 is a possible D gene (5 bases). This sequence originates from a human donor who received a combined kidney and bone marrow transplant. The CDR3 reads CASSFLQGTDTQYF. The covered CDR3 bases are TGTGCCAGCAGTTTTTTACAGGGCACAGATACG. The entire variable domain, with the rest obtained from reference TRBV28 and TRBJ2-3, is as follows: DVKVTQSSRYLVKRTGEKVFLECVQDMDHENMFWYRQDPGLGLRLIYFSYDVKMKEKGDIPEGYSVSREKKERFSLILESASTNQTSMYLCASSFLQGTDTQYFGPGTRLTVL.